This is a list of T cell receptor beta chains from one sample in a study of T cells after yellow fever vaccination. TCRdb reprocessed the 5' RACE reads with MiXCR, giving one entry per CDR3 protein. The table has hundreds of thousands of distinct CDR3 sequences, over 15% seen once. Here the sequenced sample was PBMCs, taken before the yellow fever booster vaccination. Receptor source: a man younger than 30 who received the YFV17D yellow fever vaccine. The CDR3 runs from the conserved cysteine through the conserved F or W. D genes are given only for firm matches. The listing skips clone size in some rows; elsewhere it reads once, few, many or a size class.

j_gene: TRBJ1-3
abundance: -
v_gene: TRBV4-1
d_gene: -
CDR3aa: CASSQGYGPGGNTIYF
CDR3nt: TGCGCCAGCAGCCAAGGTTACGGGCCGGGTGGAAACACCATATATTTT

j_gene: TRBJ1-5
abundance: few
v_gene: TRBV6-2/TRBV6-3
d_gene: -
CDR3aa: CASSYGGLQPQHF
CDR3nt: TGTGCCAGCAGTTATGGGGGGCTTCAGCCCCAGCATTTT

j_gene: TRBJ2-3
abundance: -
v_gene: TRBV28
d_gene: TRBD1
CDR3aa: CASTHWTGESDTQYF
CDR3nt: TGTGCCAGCACCCATTGGACAGGGGAATCAGATACGCAGTATTTT

j_gene: TRBJ2-3
abundance: -
v_gene: TRBV20-1
d_gene: TRBD1
CDR3aa: CSARGWTGAWDTQYF
CDR3nt: TGCAGTGCTAGAGGATGGACAGGGGCGTGGGATACGCAGTATTTT

j_gene: TRBJ2-5
abundance: -
v_gene: TRBV4-3
d_gene: TRBD2
CDR3aa: CASSQVERGLQETQYF
CDR3nt: TGCGCCAGCAGCCAAGTAGAGCGGGGGTTACAAGAGACCCAGTACTTC

j_gene: TRBJ2-1
abundance: -
v_gene: TRBV6-5
d_gene: TRBD2
CDR3aa: CASSPRWAGGYNEQFF
CDR3nt: TGTGCCAGCAGCCCCAGGTGGGCGGGGGGTTACAATGAGCAGTTCTTC

j_gene: TRBJ2-3
abundance: few
v_gene: TRBV14
d_gene: -
CDR3aa: CASSQEGHTQYF
CDR3nt: TGTGCCAGCAGCCAAGAGGGCCATACGCAGTATTTT

j_gene: TRBJ2-7
abundance: -
v_gene: TRBV6-2/TRBV6-3
d_gene: -
CDR3aa: CASSTAGTLERQYF
CDR3nt: TGTGCCAGCAGTACCGCCGGGACGCTCGAACGGCAGTACTTC

j_gene: TRBJ1-2
abundance: few
v_gene: TRBV5-6
d_gene: TRBD1
CDR3aa: CASSYGTGAYGYTF
CDR3nt: TGTGCCAGCAGCTACGGGACAGGGGCCTATGGCTACACCTTC

j_gene: TRBJ2-7
abundance: -
v_gene: TRBV7-9
d_gene: TRBD1
CDR3aa: CASWRTGMEGEQYF
CDR3nt: TGTGCCAGCTGGAGGACAGGGATGGAGGGCGAGCAGTACTTC

j_gene: TRBJ1-5
abundance: few
v_gene: TRBV2
d_gene: -
CDR3aa: CASSPREGQPQHF
CDR3nt: TGTGCCAGCTCCCCGAGGGAGGGTCAGCCCCAGCATTTT

j_gene: TRBJ2-2
abundance: few
v_gene: TRBV11-2
d_gene: -
CDR3aa: CASSLYAGELFF
CDR3nt: TGTGCCAGCAGCTTATATGCCGGGGAGCTGTTTTTT

j_gene: TRBJ2-3
abundance: -
v_gene: TRBV4-3
d_gene: -
CDR3aa: CASSQETGWLADTQYF
CDR3nt: TGCGCCAGCAGCCAAGAAACAGGGTGGTTGGCAGATACGCAGTATTTT

j_gene: TRBJ2-2
abundance: -
v_gene: TRBV7-2
d_gene: TRBD1
CDR3aa: CASSSTGTGDTGELFF
CDR3nt: TGTGCCAGCAGCTCGACCGGGACAGGGGACACCGGGGAGCTGTTTTTT

j_gene: TRBJ2-3
abundance: few
v_gene: TRBV3-1
d_gene: TRBD2
CDR3aa: CASSQDRLAGTDTQYF
CDR3nt: TGTGCCAGCAGCCAAGATAGACTAGCTGGCACAGATACGCAGTATTTT

j_gene: TRBJ2-7
abundance: -
v_gene: TRBV7-9
d_gene: TRBD1
CDR3aa: CASSPGRGQSYEQYF
CDR3nt: TGTGCCAGCAGCCCGGGCCGGGGACAGTCCTACGAGCAGTACTTC

j_gene: TRBJ2-7
abundance: few
v_gene: TRBV4-1
d_gene: TRBD1
CDR3aa: CASSRSGQGTYEQYF
CDR3nt: TGCGCCAGCAGCCGTTCGGGACAGGGAACCTACGAGCAGTACTTC

j_gene: TRBJ1-3
abundance: few
v_gene: TRBV9
d_gene: -
CDR3aa: CASSVARTGVYGNTIYF
CDR3nt: TGTGCCAGCAGCGTAGCTCGAACGGGGGTTTATGGAAACACCATATATTTT

j_gene: TRBJ2-7
abundance: few
v_gene: TRBV7-2
d_gene: -
CDR3aa: CASSLASWGVMEQYF
CDR3nt: TGTGCCAGCAGCTTAGCGTCTTGGGGGGTGATGGAGCAGTACTTC

j_gene: TRBJ1-2
abundance: -
v_gene: TRBV13
d_gene: TRBD1
CDR3aa: CASSLGPEGQTIYGYTF
CDR3nt: TGTGCCAGCAGCTTAGGCCCCGAGGGACAGACGATCTATGGCTACACCTTC

j_gene: TRBJ1-2
abundance: few
v_gene: TRBV9
d_gene: -
CDR3aa: CASSVAGGTYGYTF
CDR3nt: TGTGCCAGCAGCGTAGCTGGGGGTACCTATGGCTACACCTTC

j_gene: TRBJ1-4
abundance: few
v_gene: TRBV6-2/TRBV6-3
d_gene: -
CDR3aa: CASSPAGAGEKLFF
CDR3nt: TGTGCCAGCAGCCCGGCGGGGGCAGGAGAAAAACTGTTTTTT

j_gene: TRBJ2-7
abundance: -
v_gene: TRBV7-2
d_gene: -
CDR3aa: CASSIRRYEQYF
CDR3nt: TGTGCCAGCAGCATTAGAAGGTACGAGCAGTACTTC

j_gene: TRBJ1-5
abundance: few
v_gene: TRBV5-1
d_gene: -
CDR3aa: CASSRSANQPQHF
CDR3nt: TGCGCCAGCAGTCGGTCGGCGAATCAGCCCCAGCATTTT

j_gene: TRBJ2-5
abundance: -
v_gene: TRBV4-2
d_gene: -
CDR3aa: CASSQVRSETQYF
CDR3nt: TGTGCCAGCAGCCAAGTCAGGTCGGAGACCCAGTACTTC

j_gene: TRBJ2-1
abundance: few
v_gene: TRBV12-3/TRBV12-4
d_gene: TRBD2
CDR3aa: CASSPSSGGDNEQFF
CDR3nt: TGTGCCAGCAGCCCTTCTAGCGGGGGGGACAATGAGCAGTTCTTC

j_gene: TRBJ1-1
abundance: -
v_gene: TRBV5-5
d_gene: -
CDR3aa: CASSLARVGNTEAFF
CDR3nt: TGTGCCAGCAGCTTGGCCAGGGTAGGTAACACTGAAGCTTTCTTT

j_gene: TRBJ2-1
abundance: many
v_gene: TRBV5-1
d_gene: TRBD2
CDR3aa: CASSQGLAGEGEQFF
CDR3nt: TGCGCCAGCAGCCAGGGACTAGCGGGGGAGGGGGAGCAGTTCTTC

j_gene: TRBJ2-7
abundance: few
v_gene: TRBV20-1
d_gene: -
CDR3aa: CSVWGAYEQYF
CDR3nt: TGCAGTGTTTGGGGTGCCTACGAGCAGTACTTC

j_gene: TRBJ1-2
abundance: -
v_gene: TRBV5-1
d_gene: -
CDR3aa: CASSPLGANSTGYTF
CDR3nt: TGCGCCAGCAGCCCTTTGGGGGCCAACTCCACTGGCTACACCTTC

j_gene: TRBJ1-2
abundance: -
v_gene: TRBV21-1
d_gene: -
CDR3aa: CASSKGGTNRHYGYTF
CDR3nt: TGTGCCAGCAGCAAAGGTGGTACGAACAGGCATTATGGCTACACCTTC

j_gene: TRBJ2-7
abundance: -
v_gene: TRBV3-1
d_gene: -
CDR3aa: CASSRNSLYEQYF
CDR3nt: TGTGCCAGCAGCAGAAACAGTCTCTACGAGCAGTACTTC

j_gene: TRBJ2-1
abundance: many
v_gene: TRBV12-3/TRBV12-4
d_gene: TRBD2
CDR3aa: CASSRSGGLGFF
CDR3nt: TGTGCCAGCAGCCGTAGCGGGGGGCTGGGGTTCTTC

j_gene: TRBJ1-2
abundance: -
v_gene: TRBV10-3
d_gene: -
CDR3aa: CAISESKSINYGYTF
CDR3nt: TGTGCCATCAGTGAGTCGAAAAGCATTAACTATGGCTACACCTTC

j_gene: TRBJ2-5
abundance: -
v_gene: TRBV20-1
d_gene: -
CDR3aa: CSARDRLLQETQYF
CDR3nt: TGCAGTGCTAGAGATAGACTACTGCAAGAGACCCAGTACTTC

j_gene: TRBJ1-6
abundance: -
v_gene: TRBV5-4
d_gene: -
CDR3aa: CASSLGGDNSPLHF
CDR3nt: TGTGCCAGCAGCCTGGGGGGTGATAATTCACCCCTCCACTTT

j_gene: TRBJ1-1
abundance: few
v_gene: TRBV6-5
d_gene: -
CDR3aa: CASSRSGSTEAFF
CDR3nt: TGTGCCAGCAGCCGGTCAGGGAGCACTGAAGCTTTCTTT

j_gene: TRBJ2-4
abundance: few
v_gene: TRBV9
d_gene: TRBD1
CDR3aa: CASSVTGLGNIQYF
CDR3nt: TGTGCCAGCAGCGTGACAGGGCTAGGAAACATTCAGTACTTC

j_gene: TRBJ1-1
abundance: -
v_gene: TRBV6-2/TRBV6-3
d_gene: TRBD1
CDR3aa: CASSTHFQGQGNTEAFF
CDR3nt: TGTGCCAGCAGTACGCACTTCCAGGGACAGGGGAACACTGAAGCTTTCTTT

j_gene: TRBJ1-2
abundance: -
v_gene: TRBV12-3/TRBV12-4
d_gene: -
CDR3aa: CASSPGGGWDGYTF
CDR3nt: TGTGCCAGCAGCCCCGGCGGGGGGTGGGATGGCTACACCTTC